The entry that follows covers one T cell receptor beta chain sequence. Its matching antigen is unknown. Trimming at V came to 2 bases and at J to 0 bases, leaving 7 bases not matched to a gene. The CDR3 covers 19 residues. Germline V gene sequence: CDR1 MGHRA, CDR2 YSYEKL. The data originate from a study of shared clonotypes between healthy human individuals. Study-wide results and caveats: On the whole, naive subsets had larger estimated richness than memory subsets had.

Profiling relied on immunoSEQ multiplex PCR, and the TCRdb table lists in-frame clones only, not all of them. This table has almost 700,000 clones, 92% appearing once. Positive CCR7 selection of CD45RO-negative cells yielded the naive CD8 cells, and terminally differentiated effector memory CD45RA+ cells were excluded. The chain combines TRBV4-1 with TRBJ2-1, with 13 bases matching TRBD2. The sample comprised naive CD8+ T cells sorted from blood. The source is a man aged 25 to 40 in good health. CDR3 bases: TGCGCCAGCAGCCAATCGGGACTAGCGGGATTAAGCTCCTACAATGAGCAGTTCTTC. As protein: CASSQSGLAGLSSYNEQFF.